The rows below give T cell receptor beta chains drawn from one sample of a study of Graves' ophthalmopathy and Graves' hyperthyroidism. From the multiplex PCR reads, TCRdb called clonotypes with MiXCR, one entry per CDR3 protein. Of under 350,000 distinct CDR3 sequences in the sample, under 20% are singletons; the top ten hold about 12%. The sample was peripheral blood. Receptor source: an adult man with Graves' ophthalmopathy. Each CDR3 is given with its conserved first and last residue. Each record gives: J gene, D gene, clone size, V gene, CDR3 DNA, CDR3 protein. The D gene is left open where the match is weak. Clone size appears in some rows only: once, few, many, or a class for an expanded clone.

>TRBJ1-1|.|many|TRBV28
TGTGCCAGCAGCCTCCGGGACCGCAGGGCTTTCTTT
CASSLRDRRAFF
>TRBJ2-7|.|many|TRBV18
TGTGCCAGCTCACCGCCCATAGACTACGAGCAGTACTTC
CASSPPIDYEQYF
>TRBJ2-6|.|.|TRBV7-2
TGTGCCAGCAGCTTATTAGAGACTGGGGCCAACGTCCTGACTTTC
CASSLLETGANVLTF
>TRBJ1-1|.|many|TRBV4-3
TGCGCCAGCAGCCAAGATCAGGGGCAGGACACTGAAGCTTTCTTT
CASSQDQGQDTEAFF
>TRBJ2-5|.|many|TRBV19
TGTGCCAGTAGTATAGGGGCGGGGTCCCAAGAGACCCAGTACTTC
CASSIGAGSQETQYF
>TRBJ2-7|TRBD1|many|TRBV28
TGTGCCAGCAGTTTACAGGGGGCTCGATACGAGCAGTACTTC
CASSLQGARYEQYF
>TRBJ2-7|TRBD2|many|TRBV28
TGTGCCAGCAGTTTATCCCCTGGACTAGGCCGCTACGAGCAGTACTTC
CASSLSPGLGRYEQYF
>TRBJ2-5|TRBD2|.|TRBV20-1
TGCAGTGGCCACATAGCGGGGGCCCAAGAGACGCAGTACTTC
CSGHIAGAQETQYF
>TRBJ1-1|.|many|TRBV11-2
TGTGCCAGCAGCTTAGATTGGTGGCAGGGGAGGGCCACTGAAGCTTTCTTT
CASSLDWWQGRATEAFF
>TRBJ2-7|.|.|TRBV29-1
TGCAGCGGGTGGGTTGCCGGGGAGCAGTACTTC
CSGWVAGEQYF
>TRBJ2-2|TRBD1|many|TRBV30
TGTGCCTGGAGTCCACGTTGGACAGGCGTGAACACCGGGGAGCTGTTTTTT
CAWSPRWTGVNTGELFF
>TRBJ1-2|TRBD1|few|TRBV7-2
TGTGCCAGCAGCCTTATAAGGACAGGGGTCGATGGCTACACCTTC
CASSLIRTGVDGYTF
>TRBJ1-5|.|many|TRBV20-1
TGCAGTGCATGGGCCTTCAATCAGCCCCAGCATTTT
CSAWAFNQPQHF
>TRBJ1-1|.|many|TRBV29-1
TGCAGCGTTTGGGTACAAGGGCCTAGGCTCGGAAACTCTGAAGCTTTCTTT
CSVWVQGPRLGNSEAFF
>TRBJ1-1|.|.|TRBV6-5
TGTGCCAGCAGTTATCAACAGCGTTACGGGGGCACTGAAGCTCTCTTT
CASSYQQRYGGTEALF
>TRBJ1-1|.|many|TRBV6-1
TGTGCCAGCAGCCCTACTTCCCTGAACACTGAAGCTTTCTTT
CASSPTSLNTEAFF
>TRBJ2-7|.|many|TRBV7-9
TGTGCCAGCAGCACAACTGGTTACGAGCAGTACTTC
CASSTTGYEQYF
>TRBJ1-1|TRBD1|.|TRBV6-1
TGTGCCAGCAACCCGGGACAGGGTCGTAGCACTGAAGCTTTCTTT
CASNPGQGRSTEAFF
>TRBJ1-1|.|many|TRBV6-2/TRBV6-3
TGTGCCAGCAGTTCCCCACCCGAGACAATTTACACTGAAGCTTTCTTT
CASSSPPETIYTEAFF
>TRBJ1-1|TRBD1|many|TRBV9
TGTGCCAGCAGCCCCCGACAGGGGATCACTGAAGCTTTCTTT
CASSPRQGITEAFF
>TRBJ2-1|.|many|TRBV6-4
TGTGCCAGCAGTGCAGATAGCGGATCCTACAATGAGCAGTTCTTC
CASSADSGSYNEQFF
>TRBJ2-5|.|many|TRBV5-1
TGCGCCAGCAGCCGGGCCGACAGAGTAGAGACCCAGTACTTC
CASSRADRVETQYF
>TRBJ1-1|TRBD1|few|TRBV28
TGTGCCAGCAGTTTGCCGACAGGGACCTCAGCTGAAGCTTTCTTT
CASSLPTGTSAEAFF
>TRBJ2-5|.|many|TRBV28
TGTGCCAGCAGCAACACTGTGGGAGAGACCCAGTACTTC
CASSNTVGETQYF
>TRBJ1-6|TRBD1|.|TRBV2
TGTGCCAGCAGTGAAGACGGACAGGAGTATTCACCCCTCCACTTT
CASSEDGQEYSPLHF
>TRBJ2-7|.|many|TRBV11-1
TGTGCCAGCAGCTTAGACAGGGCCGGGACCTACGAGCAGTACTTC
CASSLDRAGTYEQYF
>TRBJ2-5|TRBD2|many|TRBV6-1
TGTGCCAGCAGGAGCGGGGGGGCGGGGACCCAGTACTTC
CASRSGGAGTQYF
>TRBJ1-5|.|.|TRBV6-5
TGTGCCAGCAGTTCCCAGGGCGGTCAGCCCCAGCATTTT
CASSSQGGQPQHF
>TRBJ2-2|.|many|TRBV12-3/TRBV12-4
TGTGCCAGCAGTTTAGTAGGGTCTAGCACCGGGGAGCTGTTTTTT
CASSLVGSSTGELFF
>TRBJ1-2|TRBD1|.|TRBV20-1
TGCAGAGTCGTCGCAGGGGGGCAATATGGCTACACCTTC
CRVVAGGQYGYTF
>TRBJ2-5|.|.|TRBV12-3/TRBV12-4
TGTGCCAGCACCCACGTGGGATTACAAGAGACCCAGTACTTC
CASTHVGLQETQYF
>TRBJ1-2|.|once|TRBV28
TGTGCCAGCAGCCCCTGGCGCGGAGATGGCTACACCTTC
CASSPWRGDGYTF
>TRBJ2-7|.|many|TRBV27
TGTGCCAGCGGAGGGGGGCCGGAGGACTCCTACGAGCAGTACTTC
CASGGGPEDSYEQYF
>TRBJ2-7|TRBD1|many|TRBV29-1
TGCAGCGTTCGACAGGGGGCTCTGTGGAACGAGCAGTACTTC
CSVRQGALWNEQYF
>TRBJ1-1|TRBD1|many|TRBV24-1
TGTGCCACCAGTGATTCGGACAGGGGCGGTGAAGCTTTCTTT
CATSDSDRGGEAFF
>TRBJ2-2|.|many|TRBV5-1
TGCGCCAGCAGCTTGATGGGCGGGACCTCCCGCGGGGAGCTGTTTTTT
CASSLMGGTSRGELFF
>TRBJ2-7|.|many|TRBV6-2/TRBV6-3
TGTGCCAGCAGTTCACCGGGACCAGACTACGAGCAGTACTTC
CASSSPGPDYEQYF
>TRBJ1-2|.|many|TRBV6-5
TGTGCCAGCAGTACCCAGGACGGGCACTATGGCTACACCTTC
CASSTQDGHYGYTF
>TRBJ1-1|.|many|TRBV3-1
TGTGCCAGATTAATGACAGGCGGGAACACTGAAGCTTTCTTT
CARLMTGGNTEAFF
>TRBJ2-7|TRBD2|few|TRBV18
TGTGCCAGCTCACCTGGGGCGGGAGCCTCCTACGAGCAGTACTTC
CASSPGAGASYEQYF
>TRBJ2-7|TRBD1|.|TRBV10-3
TGTGCCGTCCGGGACAGAACCAACGAGCAGTACTTC
CAVRDRTNEQYF
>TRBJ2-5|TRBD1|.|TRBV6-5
TGTGCCAGCAGTTCGTGGACAGGGGGCCCTGGCCAAGAGACCCAGTACTTC
CASSSWTGGPGQETQYF
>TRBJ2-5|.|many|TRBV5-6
TGTGCCAGCAGCTTCACGCTAGCGGAGACCCAGTACTTC
CASSFTLAETQYF
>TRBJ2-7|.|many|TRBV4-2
TGTGCCAGCAGCCATCCCCGCAGGGAGTACGAGCAGTACTTC
CASSHPRREYEQYF
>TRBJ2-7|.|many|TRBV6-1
TGTGCCAGCAGTGAATATGGGGGGAGGTCCTACGAGCAGTACTTC
CASSEYGGRSYEQYF
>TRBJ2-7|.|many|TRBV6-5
TGTGCCAGCAGTTACCCGGGAAACCCCTACGAGCAGTACTTC
CASSYPGNPYEQYF
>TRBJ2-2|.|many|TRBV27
TGTGCCAGCAGTTTAAGGCTAGCGACGAACACCGGGGAGCTGTTTTTT
CASSLRLATNTGELFF
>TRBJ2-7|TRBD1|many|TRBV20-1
TGCAGTGCTAGAGATCATGAAGCAGGGGGCAGGTACGAGCAGTACTTC
CSARDHEAGGRYEQYF
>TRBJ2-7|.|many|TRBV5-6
TGTGCCAGCAGCTTCTGGACTGGCTACGAGCAGTACTTC
CASSFWTGYEQYF